The 2 T cell receptor beta chains below come from one sample, sequenced in a study of blood T cells in healthy people across ages. Together with a sample-barcoded 5' primer, a J-beta primer mix was included in a second PCR lasting roughly 6 to 12 cycles. Via MiXCR, TCRdb re-called the 5' RACE reads, giving one row per CDR3 protein. The sample has 650,000 or so distinct CDR3 sequences, about 50% seen once; the top ten hold roughly 13%. Sequencing used blood. Receptors were obtained from a woman of 80 years or more in good health.

In this sample, this clonotype turned up many times. The V call is TRBV5-1, the J call TRBJ2-3; 8 nucleotides agree with TRBD1. Germline V CDR1 and CDR2: SGHRS, YFSETQ. J gave up 4 bases and V 3 bases, and 4 bases lay outside the gene matches. CDR3 size: 14 residues. Here the CDR3 reads CASSSGQGPDTQYF. The DNA of the CDR3 is TGCGCCAGCAGCTCCGGACAGGGTCCAGATACGCAGTATTTT.

For this clonotype: A clone one base away is much larger, so this may be a read error. The chain has TRBV10-2 and TRBJ2-1; D is perhaps TRBD2 (5 bases). V dropped 7 bases and J dropped 9 bases, with 13 bases sitting between them. CDR3 size: 12 residues. The V gene's germline CDR1 is WSHSY and CDR2 SAAADI. CDR3 in DNA: TGCGCCAGCATATGGACTGTCGGTGAGCAGTTCTTC. Amino acids: CASIWTVGEQFF.